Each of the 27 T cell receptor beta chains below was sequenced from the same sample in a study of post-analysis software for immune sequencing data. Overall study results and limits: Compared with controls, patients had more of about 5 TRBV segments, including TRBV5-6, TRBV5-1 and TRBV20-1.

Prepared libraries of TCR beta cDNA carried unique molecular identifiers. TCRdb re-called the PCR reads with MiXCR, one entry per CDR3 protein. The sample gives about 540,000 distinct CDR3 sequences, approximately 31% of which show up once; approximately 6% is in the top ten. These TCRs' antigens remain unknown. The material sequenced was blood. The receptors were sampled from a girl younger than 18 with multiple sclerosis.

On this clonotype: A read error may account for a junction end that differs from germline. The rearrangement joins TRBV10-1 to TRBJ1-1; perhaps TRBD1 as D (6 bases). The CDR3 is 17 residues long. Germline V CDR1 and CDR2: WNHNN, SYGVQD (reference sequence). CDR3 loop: CASSESPLTGMNTEAFF. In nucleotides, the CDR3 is TGCGCCAGCAGCGAGTCCCCACTTACAGGGATGAACACTGAAGCTTTCTTT.

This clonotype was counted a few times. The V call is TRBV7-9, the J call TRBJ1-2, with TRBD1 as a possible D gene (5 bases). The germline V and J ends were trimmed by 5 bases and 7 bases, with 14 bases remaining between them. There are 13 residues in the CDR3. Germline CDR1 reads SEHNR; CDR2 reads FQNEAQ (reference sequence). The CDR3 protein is CASSPPGQVGYTF. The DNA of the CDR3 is TGTGCCAGCAGCCCCCCTGGACAAGTTGGCTACACCTTC.

The CDR3 DNA follows: TGTGCCAGCAGTTACCTAGCGGCACACGAGCAGTACTTC. Translated: CASSYLAAHEQYF. The chain has TRBV6-6 and TRBJ2-5; 7 bases are a match to TRBD2. The J call may be incorrect, as the DNA end agrees better with TRBJ2-7. In germline, CDR1 is MNHNY, CDR2 SVGAGI (reference sequence). This CDR3 is built from 13 residues.

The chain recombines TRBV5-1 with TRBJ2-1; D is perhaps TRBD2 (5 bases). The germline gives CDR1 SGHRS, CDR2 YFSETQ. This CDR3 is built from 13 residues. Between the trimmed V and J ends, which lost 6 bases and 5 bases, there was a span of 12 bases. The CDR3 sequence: CASIAGGDNEQFF. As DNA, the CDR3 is TGCGCCAGCATAGCTGGAGGAGACAATGAGCAGTTCTTC.

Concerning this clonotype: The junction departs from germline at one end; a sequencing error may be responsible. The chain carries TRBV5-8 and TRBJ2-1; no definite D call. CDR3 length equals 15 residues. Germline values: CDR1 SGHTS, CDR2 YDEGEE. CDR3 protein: CASRLEGSTYNEQFF. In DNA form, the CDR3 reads TGTGCCAGCAGGTTGGAAGGCAGCACCTACAATGAGCAGTTCTTC.

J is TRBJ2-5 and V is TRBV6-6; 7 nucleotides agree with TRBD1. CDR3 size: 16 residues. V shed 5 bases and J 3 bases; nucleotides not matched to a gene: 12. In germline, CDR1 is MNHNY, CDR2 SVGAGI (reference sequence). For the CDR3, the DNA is TGTGCCAGCAGTGAGCAGGGGGTACCCGCCAAAGAGACCCAGTACTTC. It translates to CASSEQGVPAKETQYF.

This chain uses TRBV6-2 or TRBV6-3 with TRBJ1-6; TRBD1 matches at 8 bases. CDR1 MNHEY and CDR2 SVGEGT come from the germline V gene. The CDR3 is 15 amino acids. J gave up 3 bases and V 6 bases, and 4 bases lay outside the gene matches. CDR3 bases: TGTGCCAGCAGCATGACAGGGGTCTATAATTCACCCCTCCACTTT. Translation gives CASSMTGVYNSPLHF.

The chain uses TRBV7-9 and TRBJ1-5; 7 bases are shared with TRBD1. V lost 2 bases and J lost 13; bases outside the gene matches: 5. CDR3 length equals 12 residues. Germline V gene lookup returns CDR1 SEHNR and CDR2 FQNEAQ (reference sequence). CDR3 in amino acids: CASSLSGRGQHF. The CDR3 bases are TGTGCCAGCAGCTTAAGTGGCAGGGGGCAGCATTTT.

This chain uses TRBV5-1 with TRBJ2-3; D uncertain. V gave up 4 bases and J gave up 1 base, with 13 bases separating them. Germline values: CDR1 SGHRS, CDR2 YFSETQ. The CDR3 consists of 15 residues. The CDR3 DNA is TGCGCCAGCAGCCTAAACGTCCCCGGCACAGATACGCAGTATTTT. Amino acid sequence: CASSLNVPGTDTQYF.

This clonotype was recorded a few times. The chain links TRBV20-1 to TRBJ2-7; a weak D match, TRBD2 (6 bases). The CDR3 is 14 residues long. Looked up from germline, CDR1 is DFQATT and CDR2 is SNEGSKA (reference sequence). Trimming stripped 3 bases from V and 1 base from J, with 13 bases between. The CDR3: CSASDGGTSYEQYF. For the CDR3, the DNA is TGCAGTGCTAGCGACGGCGGGACGTCCTACGAGCAGTACTTC.

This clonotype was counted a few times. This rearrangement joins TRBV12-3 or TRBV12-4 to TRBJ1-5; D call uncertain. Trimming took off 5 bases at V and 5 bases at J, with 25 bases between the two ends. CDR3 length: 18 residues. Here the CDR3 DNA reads TGTGCCAGCAGTCCCCCGGGTCCTATTAATCAGAGGCATCAGCCCCAGCATTTT. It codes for CASSPPGPINQRHQPQHF.

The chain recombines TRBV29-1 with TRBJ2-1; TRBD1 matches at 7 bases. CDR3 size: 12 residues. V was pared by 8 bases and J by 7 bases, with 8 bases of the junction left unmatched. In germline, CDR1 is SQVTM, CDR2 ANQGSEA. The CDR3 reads CSSQDRSNEQFF. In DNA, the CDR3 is TGCAGCTCCCAGGACAGGTCAAATGAGCAGTTCTTC.

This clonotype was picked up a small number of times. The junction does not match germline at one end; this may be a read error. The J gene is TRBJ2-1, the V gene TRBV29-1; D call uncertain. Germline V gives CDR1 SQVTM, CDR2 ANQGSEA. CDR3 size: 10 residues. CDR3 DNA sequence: TGCAGCGCTGAATTGAATGAGCAGTTCTTC. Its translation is CSAELNEQFF.

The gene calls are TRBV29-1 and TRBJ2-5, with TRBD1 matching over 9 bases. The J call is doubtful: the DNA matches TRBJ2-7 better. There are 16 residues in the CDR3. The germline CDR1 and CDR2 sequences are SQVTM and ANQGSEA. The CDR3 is CSVDRERGQGNYEQYF. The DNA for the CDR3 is TGCAGCGTTGATAGGGAACGGGGACAGGGTAACTACGAGCAGTACTTC.

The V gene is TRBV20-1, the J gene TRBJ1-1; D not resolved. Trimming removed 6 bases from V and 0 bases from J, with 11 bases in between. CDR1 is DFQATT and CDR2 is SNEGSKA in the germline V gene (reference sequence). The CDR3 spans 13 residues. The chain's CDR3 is CSAQAQLNTEAFF. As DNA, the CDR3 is TGCAGTGCCCAGGCCCAGCTGAACACTGAAGCTTTCTTT.

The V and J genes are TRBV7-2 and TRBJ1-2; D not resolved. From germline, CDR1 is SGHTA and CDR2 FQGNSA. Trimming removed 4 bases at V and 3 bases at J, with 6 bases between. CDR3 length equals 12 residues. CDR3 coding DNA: TGTGCCAGCAGCTCCCTTGACTATGGCTACACCTTC. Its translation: CASSSLDYGYTF.

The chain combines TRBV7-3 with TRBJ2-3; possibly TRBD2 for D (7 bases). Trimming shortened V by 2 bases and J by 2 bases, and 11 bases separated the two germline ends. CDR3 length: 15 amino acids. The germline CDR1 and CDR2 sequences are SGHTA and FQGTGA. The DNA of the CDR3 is TGTGCCAGCAGCTTAGGAGGGGGGGACACAGATACGCAGTATTTT. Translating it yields CASSLGGGDTDTQYF.

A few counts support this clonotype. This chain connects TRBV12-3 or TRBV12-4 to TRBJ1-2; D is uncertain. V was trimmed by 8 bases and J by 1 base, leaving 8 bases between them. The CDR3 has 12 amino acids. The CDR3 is CASRPDNYGYTF. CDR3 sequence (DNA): TGTGCCAGCCGGCCCGATAACTATGGCTACACCTTC.

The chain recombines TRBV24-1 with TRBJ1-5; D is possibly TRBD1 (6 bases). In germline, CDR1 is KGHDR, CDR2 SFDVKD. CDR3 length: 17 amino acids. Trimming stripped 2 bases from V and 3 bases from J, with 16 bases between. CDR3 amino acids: CATSDSAPGEDNQPQHF. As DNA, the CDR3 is TGTGCCACCAGTGATTCAGCCCCAGGGGAGGACAATCAGCCCCAGCATTTT.

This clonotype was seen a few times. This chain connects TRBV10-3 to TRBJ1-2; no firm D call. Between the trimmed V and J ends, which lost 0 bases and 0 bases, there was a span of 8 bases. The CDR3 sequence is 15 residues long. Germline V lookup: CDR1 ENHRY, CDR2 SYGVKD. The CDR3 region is CAISESGLANYGYTF. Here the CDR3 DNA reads TGTGCCATCAGTGAGTCCGGTTTGGCTAACTATGGCTACACCTTC.

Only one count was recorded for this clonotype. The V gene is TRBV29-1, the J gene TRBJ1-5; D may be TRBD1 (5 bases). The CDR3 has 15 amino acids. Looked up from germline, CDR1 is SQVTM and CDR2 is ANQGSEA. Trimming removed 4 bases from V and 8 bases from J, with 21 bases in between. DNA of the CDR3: TGCAGCGTTGGTAGAGACCGGGACGGTCGGGAGCCCCAGCATTTT. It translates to CSVGRDRDGREPQHF. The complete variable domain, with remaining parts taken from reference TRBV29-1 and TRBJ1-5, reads SAVISQKPSRDICQRGTSLTIQCQVDSQVTMMFWYRQQPGQSLTLIATANQGSEATYESGFVIDKFPISRPNLTFSTLTVSNMSPEDSSIYLCSVGRDRDGREPQHFGDGTRLSIL.

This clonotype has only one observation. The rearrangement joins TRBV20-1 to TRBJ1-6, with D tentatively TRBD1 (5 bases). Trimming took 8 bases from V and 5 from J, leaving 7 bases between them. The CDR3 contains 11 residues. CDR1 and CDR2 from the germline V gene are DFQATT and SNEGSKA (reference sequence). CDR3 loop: CSTGDNSPLHF. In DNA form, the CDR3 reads TGCAGTACAGGAGATAATTCACCCCTCCACTTT.

For the CDR3, the DNA is TGCAGTGCTACCGGGACGGTTCGGAACGAGCAGTACTTC. Amino acids: CSATGTVRNEQYF. The chain recombines TRBV20-1 with TRBJ2-4; D possibly uses TRBD1 or TRBD2 (5 bases each). The tail of the sequence fits TRBJ2-7 better, so the J call may be wrong. CDR3 length: 13 residues. Germline CDR1 is DFQATT and CDR2 is SNEGSKA (reference sequence).

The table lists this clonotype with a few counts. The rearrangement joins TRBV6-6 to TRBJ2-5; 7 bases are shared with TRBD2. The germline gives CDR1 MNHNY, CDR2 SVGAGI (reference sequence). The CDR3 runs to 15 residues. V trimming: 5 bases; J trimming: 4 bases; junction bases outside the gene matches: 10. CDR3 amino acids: CASSQDPGGRETQYF. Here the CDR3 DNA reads TGTGCCAGCAGTCAGGACCCCGGGGGGAGAGAGACCCAGTACTTC.

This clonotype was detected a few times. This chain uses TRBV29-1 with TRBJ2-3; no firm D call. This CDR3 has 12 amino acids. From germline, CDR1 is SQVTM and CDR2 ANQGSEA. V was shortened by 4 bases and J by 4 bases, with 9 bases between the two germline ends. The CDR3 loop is CSVVWQSDTQYF. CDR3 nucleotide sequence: TGCAGCGTTGTCTGGCAATCAGATACGCAGTATTTT.

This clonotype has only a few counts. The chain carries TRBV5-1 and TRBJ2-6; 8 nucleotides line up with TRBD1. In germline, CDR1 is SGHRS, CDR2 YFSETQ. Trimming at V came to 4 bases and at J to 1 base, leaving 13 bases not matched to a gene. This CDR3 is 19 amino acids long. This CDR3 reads CASSASQGAVGSGANVLTF. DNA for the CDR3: TGCGCCAGCAGCGCATCTCAGGGGGCTGTAGGGTCTGGGGCCAACGTCCTGACTTTC.

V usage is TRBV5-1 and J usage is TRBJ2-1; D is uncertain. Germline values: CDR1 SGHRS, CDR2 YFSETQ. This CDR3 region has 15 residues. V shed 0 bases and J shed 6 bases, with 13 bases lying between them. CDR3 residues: CASSLGPSGSNEQFF. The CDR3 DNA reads TGCGCCAGCAGCTTGGGGCCCTCAGGCAGCAATGAGCAGTTCTTC. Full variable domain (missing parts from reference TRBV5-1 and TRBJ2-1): KAGVTQTPRYLIKTRGQQVTLSCSPISGHRSVSWYQQTPGQGLQFLFEYFSETQRNKGNFPGRFSGRQFSNSRSEMNVSTLELGDSALYLCASSLGPSGSNEQFFGPGTRLTVL.